This T cell receptor beta chain was profiled in a study of shared clonotypes between healthy human individuals. Sorted-subset replicate PCRs used around 200 ng DNA, about 30,000 T cell genomes. Here immunoSEQ multiplex PCR was the method, and the copy in TCRdb shows in-frame clones only, minus some. This table holds 2,500,000 or so clones, roughly 93% found once. The CDR3 has 13 residues. Unmatched junction bases numbered 4, after V lost 6 bases and J lost 8 bases. The germline V gene encodes CDR1 SNHLY and CDR2 FYNNEI. In its sample, this clone was seen once. The specimen sequenced was naive CD4+ T cells from PBMCs. Subset specified: CD45RA+ positively selected. This chain uses TRBV2 with TRBJ1-2; 12 nucleotides align to TRBD1. This TCR was recovered from a man between 18 and 35 years old in good health. Some clones in this sample may be carry-over from other donors' samples. CDR3 DNA: TGTGCCAGCAGGGGACAGGGGGCGCACGGCTACACCTTC. This gives the protein CASRGQGAHGYTF. Drawing the rest from reference TRBV2 and TRBJ1-2, the complete variable domain is EPEVTQTPSHQVTQMGQEVILRCVPISNHLYFYWYRQILGQKVEFLVSFYNNEISEKSEIFDDQFSVERPDGSNFTLKIRSTKLEDSAMYFCASRGQGAHGYTFGSGTRLTVV.